The following is a T cell receptor (beta chain) sequence with its context. The clone's antigen remains unknown. No quality values exist for individual bases; no much larger clone is one base distant. The data were obtained in a study of blood T cell repertoires in COVID-19 (dated by TCRdb to about 2020). Regarding the complete study: Collaborator samples came from the United States, Italy and Spain and covered acute and convalescent phases of COVID-19. Deeply sampled blood TCRbeta repertoires from subjects exposed to, actively infected with, or recovered from COVID-19 were included in the dataset. A de-identified subject ID, COVID-19 status, age in years and sex were almost always included in the sample metadata. Samples came from the ongoing ImmuneRACE study (first 160 participants) plus 1,254 subjects from 6 global collaborators. The repertoires were released in a freely available public database meant as a resource for research on the immune response to SARS-CoV-2. The material from the prospective study consisted of cDNA or gDNA derived from T cells, B-cell-depleted T cells, or PBMCs. HLA class I and class II types, where available, came from metadata supplied by the sample provider rather than from assay-based typing.

The germline V gene (reference sequence) provides CDR1 GTSNPN and CDR2 SVGIG. The germline V end is reduced by 8 bases and the J end by 3 bases; junction bases left unmatched: 6. The CDR3 contains 13 residues, cysteine and phenylalanine counted. Solely the CDR3 DNA is kept, with 39 bases framed from the first base. Collaborating institutions collected whole blood in K2EDTA tubes following their own protocols. For TCRbeta analysis, collaborators shipped samples as frozen whole blood, isolated PBMCs, or DNA extracted from either of those sample types. The immunoSEQ Assay, a bias-controlled multiplex PCR, was used to amplify TCRbeta CDR3 regions from genomic DNA. The authors' analysis ran thus. Nucleated cell counts per sample were estimated from amplification of reference gene primers within the assay. Sequence reads were collapsed and filtered to measure the absolute abundance of every unique TCRbeta CDR3 rearrangement. For each sample, productive Simpson clonality was calculated by taking the square root of Simpson's diversity index across productive rearrangements. In its TCRdb copy, this immuneACCESS table keeps in-frame sequences only and misses some clones. Where compared with another copy, unresolved V genes explain less than half of these, and the others have no known cause. The V and J calls and the clone size are those of that table, but D and trimming were determined from the DNA. The sample table lists roughly 96,000 clones, roughly 82% of them with a count of one. 15% to 20% of the sample lies in the top ten.

What the work shows at the level of the full study, not this receptor alone: How much clinical and demographic metadata was included differed by source and by participant, and the metadata was provided uncurated.

Sequenced sample: peripheral blood. The chain joins TRBV30 to TRBJ1-5, and 8 junction bases match TRBD1. The receptor's source is a man older than 75 with acute or convalescent COVID-19. The bases read TGTGCCGGAGGGACAGGCCACAATCAGCCCCAGCATTTT. This sequence encodes CAGGTGHNQPQHF.